Listed below are T cell receptor beta chains from one sample, sequenced in a study of blood T cell repertoires in COVID-19. Clones were sequenced by immunoSEQ multiplex PCR, and TCRdb holds only the in-frame ones, with some missing. Of hundreds of thousands of clones in the sample, roughly 88% were seen once. The material sequenced was peripheral blood. The source is a woman aged 80 or over with COVID-19, enrolled during active disease. Each CDR3 is given with its conserved first and last residue. The D gene is left open where the match is weak. Clone size is shown for a subset of rows, as once, few, many or a class of expanded clone.

d_call: .
j_call: TRBJ1-5
v_call: TRBV21-1
clone_size: .
cdr3_nt: TGTGCCAGCAGCAAATTTCTGGGGGGAAATCAGCCCCAGCATTTT
cdr3_aa: CASSKFLGGNQPQHF

d_call: .
j_call: TRBJ1-5
v_call: TRBV28
clone_size: .
cdr3_nt: TGTGCCAGCATGCGGGGGTCGGGCAATCAGCCCCAGCATTTT
cdr3_aa: CASMRGSGNQPQHF

d_call: .
j_call: TRBJ1-1
v_call: TRBV6-5
clone_size: .
cdr3_nt: TGTGCCAGCCCGAGGGAGCGTGGCACTGAAGCTTTCTTT
cdr3_aa: CASPRERGTEAFF

d_call: .
j_call: TRBJ1-2
v_call: TRBV9
clone_size: .
cdr3_nt: TGTGCCAGCAGCGTAGAGGGGGGGTATGGCTACACCTTC
cdr3_aa: CASSVEGGYGYTF

d_call: .
j_call: TRBJ1-3
v_call: TRBV30
clone_size: .
cdr3_nt: TGTGCCTGGAGTGTGTCTTCTGGAAACACCATATATTTT
cdr3_aa: CAWSVSSGNTIYF

d_call: .
j_call: TRBJ2-3
v_call: TRBV10-3
clone_size: .
cdr3_nt: TGTGCCGCCCGTTCAAGGAGTAGGAGCACAGATACGCAGTATTTT
cdr3_aa: CAARSRSRSTDTQYF

d_call: .
j_call: TRBJ2-5
v_call: TRBV18
clone_size: .
cdr3_nt: TGTGCCAGCTCACTTATGCCACCAGGGATCCAAGAGACCCAGTACTTC
cdr3_aa: CASSLMPPGIQETQYF

d_call: .
j_call: TRBJ2-1
v_call: TRBV7-9
clone_size: .
cdr3_nt: TGTGCCAGCAGCTTAGCGCCCGAGACTAGAGCTACCTTCTTC
cdr3_aa: CASSLAPETRATFF

d_call: .
j_call: TRBJ2-7
v_call: TRBV4-2
clone_size: .
cdr3_nt: TGTGCCAGCAGCCAAGACCCGGTCTACGAGCAGTACTTC
cdr3_aa: CASSQDPVYEQYF

d_call: .
j_call: TRBJ1-6
v_call: TRBV7-3
clone_size: .
cdr3_nt: TGTGCCAGCAGCCCGGGAAATTCACCCCTCCACTTT
cdr3_aa: CASSPGNSPLHF

d_call: .
j_call: TRBJ2-2
v_call: TRBV27
clone_size: .
cdr3_nt: TGTGCCAGCAGCCTCAACACCGGGGAGCTGTTTTTT
cdr3_aa: CASSLNTGELFF

d_call: TRBD2
j_call: TRBJ2-3
v_call: TRBV3-1/TRBV3-2
clone_size: .
cdr3_nt: TGTGCCAGCAGCCAAGGGACTAGCGGCACAGATACGCAGTATTTT
cdr3_aa: CASSQGTSGTDTQYF

d_call: TRBD1
j_call: TRBJ1-4
v_call: TRBV10-3
clone_size: .
cdr3_nt: TGTGCCATCAGTGAAGGACAGGGGGAAAAACTGTTTTTT
cdr3_aa: CAISEGQGEKLFF

d_call: .
j_call: TRBJ1-2
v_call: TRBV6-1
clone_size: once
cdr3_nt: TGTGCCAGCAGTGATCCCCGTGGCTACACCTTC
cdr3_aa: CASSDPRGYTF

d_call: TRBD2
j_call: TRBJ2-2
v_call: TRBV9
clone_size: .
cdr3_nt: TGTGCCAGCAGCGTAGGACTAGCGGGGGCGGGGACCGGGGAGCTGTTTTTT
cdr3_aa: CASSVGLAGAGTGELFF

d_call: TRBD1
j_call: TRBJ2-5
v_call: TRBV11-2
clone_size: .
cdr3_nt: TGTGCCAGCAGCCGTGACAGGGAAGAGACCCAGTACTTC
cdr3_aa: CASSRDREETQYF

d_call: .
j_call: TRBJ2-1
v_call: TRBV11-3
clone_size: .
cdr3_nt: TGTGCCAGCAGCCATGGCTCCGGGATCCACAATGAGCAGTTCTTC
cdr3_aa: CASSHGSGIHNEQFF

d_call: .
j_call: TRBJ1-3
v_call: TRBV6-2/TRBV6-3
clone_size: .
cdr3_nt: TGTGCCAGCAGTTACCTCGGGTCTACTGGAAACACCATATATTTT
cdr3_aa: CASSYLGSTGNTIYF

d_call: TRBD2
j_call: TRBJ2-5
v_call: TRBV15
clone_size: .
cdr3_nt: TGTGCCACCAGCAGAGCTGGGCGGGGGGAGACCCAGTACTTC
cdr3_aa: CATSRAGRGETQYF

d_call: .
j_call: TRBJ1-2
v_call: TRBV5-1
clone_size: .
cdr3_nt: TGCGCCAGCAGCTCGCTTGGGGGGTCCCCGGGAGGCTACACCTTC
cdr3_aa: CASSSLGGSPGGYTF

d_call: TRBD1
j_call: TRBJ1-3
v_call: TRBV7-2
clone_size: .
cdr3_nt: TGTGCCAGCAGCCTTCAACAGGGGAGGTACACCATATATTTT
cdr3_aa: CASSLQQGRYTIYF

d_call: .
j_call: TRBJ1-4
v_call: TRBV30
clone_size: few
cdr3_nt: TGTGCCTGGAGTGTAGGAATCCAGGGGTTGGGTGAAAAACTGTTTTTT
cdr3_aa: CAWSVGIQGLGEKLFF

d_call: TRBD1
j_call: TRBJ2-7
v_call: TRBV28
clone_size: .
cdr3_nt: TGTGCCCCTTGGGGCAGGGGGTTCTCCTACGAGCAGTACTTC
cdr3_aa: CAPWGRGFSYEQYF

d_call: TRBD1
j_call: TRBJ2-1
v_call: TRBV6-2/TRBV6-3
clone_size: .
cdr3_nt: TGTGCCAGCAGTCCATGGACGGGACAGGATAGGGATGAGCAGTTCTTC
cdr3_aa: CASSPWTGQDRDEQFF

d_call: TRBD1
j_call: TRBJ1-2
v_call: TRBV3-1/TRBV3-2
clone_size: once
cdr3_nt: TGTGCCAGCAGCCGCTCGGACAGGGACTATGGCTACACCTTC
cdr3_aa: CASSRSDRDYGYTF

d_call: TRBD2
j_call: TRBJ2-5
v_call: TRBV6-6
clone_size: .
cdr3_nt: TGTGCCAGCAGTCAGTTAGCTGGCGGGGGGTCGGAAGAGACCCAGTACTTC
cdr3_aa: CASSQLAGGGSEETQYF

d_call: .
j_call: TRBJ1-5
v_call: TRBV27
clone_size: few
cdr3_nt: TGTGCCAGCAGTTTAGCCAGGGGTCAGCCCCAGCATTTT
cdr3_aa: CASSLARGQPQHF

d_call: TRBD1
j_call: TRBJ1-2
v_call: TRBV28
clone_size: .
cdr3_nt: TGTGCCAGCAGTTTGGGCGGGACAGGGGGTTATGGCTACACCTTC
cdr3_aa: CASSLGGTGGYGYTF

d_call: TRBD2
j_call: TRBJ2-2
v_call: TRBV9
clone_size: .
cdr3_nt: TGTGCCAGCAGCGTAGGCGGAGGCGGGGGGGCCGGGGAGCTGTTTTTT
cdr3_aa: CASSVGGGGGAGELFF

d_call: TRBD1
j_call: TRBJ1-5
v_call: TRBV4-1
clone_size: .
cdr3_nt: TGCGCCAGCAGCCAACGGACAGGGGGGGATAGCAATCAGCCCCAGCATTTT
cdr3_aa: CASSQRTGGDSNQPQHF

d_call: .
j_call: TRBJ2-5
v_call: TRBV5-8
clone_size: .
cdr3_nt: TGTGCCAGCAGCTTACCGGGACACAGACAAGAGACCCAGTACTTC
cdr3_aa: CASSLPGHRQETQYF

d_call: TRBD1
j_call: TRBJ2-5
v_call: TRBV9
clone_size: .
cdr3_nt: TGTGCCAGCAGCATCCGGACAGGGTTGAGAGAGACCCAGTACTTC
cdr3_aa: CASSIRTGLRETQYF

d_call: .
j_call: TRBJ1-2
v_call: TRBV7-2
clone_size: .
cdr3_nt: TGTGCCAGCAGCTTAGTAGGCACAGGATCTTTTGGAGGCTACACCTTC
cdr3_aa: CASSLVGTGSFGGYTF

d_call: .
j_call: TRBJ1-4
v_call: TRBV3-1/TRBV3-2
clone_size: .
cdr3_nt: TGTGCCAGCAGCCAAGTGGGAGGGGGTGGTGAAAAACTGTTTTTT
cdr3_aa: CASSQVGGGGEKLFF

d_call: TRBD2
j_call: TRBJ2-3
v_call: TRBV5-5
clone_size: .
cdr3_nt: TGTGCCAGCAGCCCTGGGACTAGCGGGCTCACAGATACGCAGTATTTT
cdr3_aa: CASSPGTSGLTDTQYF

d_call: TRBD2
j_call: TRBJ2-2
v_call: TRBV9
clone_size: .
cdr3_nt: TGTGCCAGCAGCTTCCTCGGGACTAGCGGTACCGGGGAGCTGTTTTTT
cdr3_aa: CASSFLGTSGTGELFF

d_call: .
j_call: TRBJ2-1
v_call: TRBV29-1
clone_size: .
cdr3_nt: TGCAGCGTGGGGGGGGCCGATCTTAATGAGCAGTTCTTC
cdr3_aa: CSVGGADLNEQFF

d_call: .
j_call: TRBJ1-3
v_call: TRBV30
clone_size: .
cdr3_nt: TGTGCCTGGGAATCACAGGTGACTGGAAACACCATATATTTT
cdr3_aa: CAWESQVTGNTIYF